The source of this T cell receptor beta chain is a study of blood T cell repertoires in COVID-19. About the research overall: Material from acute and convalescent COVID-19 was sourced from the United States, Italy and Spain. Nucleic acid was either cDNA or gDNA, and it came from T cells, B-cell-depleted T cells, or PBMCs.

V lost 11 bases to trimming and J lost 15 bases; unmatched junction nucleotides: 9. The CDR3 length is 10 residues. Germline CDR1 and CDR2: SNHLY and FYNNEI. Clones were read by immunoSEQ multiplex PCR, and TCRdb kept only the in-frame ones, dropping some. Of roughly 200,000 clones in the sample, 70% to 90% were seen once. The chain has TRBV2 and TRBJ2-1, with TRBD1 identical over 8 bases. The receptor was isolated from a human donor with active or convalescent COVID-19. The donor label of this sample is uncertain. The sample was peripheral blood. The DNA for the CDR3 is TGTGCCCTCAGGCAGGGGGCATCGTTCTTC. It yields the protein CALRQGASFF.